This TCR beta chain was documented in a study of OX40 agonist ivuxolimab in advanced cancers. Study summary: Antecedent anti-PD-1, anti-PD-L1 or anti-CTLA-4 therapy was permissible, with about 40% having received some. Whole-study findings and limits: In the 0.1 to 3.0 mg/kg range, CD4+ and CD8+ blood T cells had expanded clonally by week 6. Some nonresponders also had low normalized T-cell clonal expansion.

The table lists this clone with a count of one. The target antigen is unknown. The CDR3 runs 14 residues. From germline, CDR1 is MDHEN and CDR2 SYDVKM. Trimming removed 10 bases at V and 0 bases at J, with 15 bases between. Clones were sequenced by immunoSEQ multiplex PCR, and TCRdb holds only the in-frame ones, with some missing. The repertoire includes some 30,000 clones, approximately 90% of them detected once, and roughly 30% sits in the top ten. The material was CD4+ or CD8+ T cells sorted from blood, obtained in a trial of the OX40 agonist ivuxolimab. This TCR came from an adult with an advanced solid tumor such as melanoma, head and neck, liver or kidney cancer. The chain recombines TRBV28 with TRBJ1-1; no firm D call. This CDR3 reads CATGRPLMNTEAFF. DNA of the CDR3: TGTGCCACTGGACGGCCGTTGATGAACACTGAAGCTTTCTTT.